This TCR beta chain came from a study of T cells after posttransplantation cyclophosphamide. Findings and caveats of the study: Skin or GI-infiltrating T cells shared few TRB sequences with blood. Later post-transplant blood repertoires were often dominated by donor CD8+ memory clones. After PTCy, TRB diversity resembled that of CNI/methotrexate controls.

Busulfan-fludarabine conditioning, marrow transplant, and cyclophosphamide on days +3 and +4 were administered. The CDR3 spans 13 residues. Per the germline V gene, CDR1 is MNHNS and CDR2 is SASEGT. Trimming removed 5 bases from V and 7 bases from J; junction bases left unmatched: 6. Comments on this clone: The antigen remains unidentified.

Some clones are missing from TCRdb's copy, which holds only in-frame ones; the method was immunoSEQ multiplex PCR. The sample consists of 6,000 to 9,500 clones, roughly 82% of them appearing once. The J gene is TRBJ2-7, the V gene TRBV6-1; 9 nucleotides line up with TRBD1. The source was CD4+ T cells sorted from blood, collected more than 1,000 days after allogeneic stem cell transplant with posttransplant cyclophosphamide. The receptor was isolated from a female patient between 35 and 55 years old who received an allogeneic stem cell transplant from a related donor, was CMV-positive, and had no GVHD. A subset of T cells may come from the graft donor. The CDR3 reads CASSQQGAEEQYF. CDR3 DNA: TGTGCCAGCAGTCAACAGGGGGCGGAGGAGCAGTACTTC.